Listed below are T cell receptor beta chains from one sample, sequenced in a study of regulatory T cells in long-lasting Graves disease. One entry per CDR3 protein, called by TCRdb with MiXCR from the multiplex PCR reads. The table includes 600,000 to 850,000 distinct CDR3 sequences, about 32% detected once. Here the sequenced sample was peripheral blood mononuclear cells (PBMCs), taken when the disease was refractory, from a patient treated with antithyroid drugs. The receptor source for this set is a female donor with Graves disease. CDR3s include the opening cysteine and the closing phenylalanine or tryptophan. A D gene is named only where the DNA matches it firmly. The listing skips clone size in some rows; elsewhere it reads once, few, many or a size class.

cdr3_nt: TGTGCCAGCAGTGTAGCGGGAGGGGGCGGAGATACGCAGTATTTT; cdr3_aa: CASSVAGGGGDTQYF; clone_size: few; j_call: TRBJ2-3; d_call: TRBD2; v_call: TRBV28
cdr3_nt: TGTGCCAGTAGCATCACGACAGTTAGCAATCAGCCCCAGCATTTT; cdr3_aa: CASSITTVSNQPQHF; clone_size: .; j_call: TRBJ1-5; d_call: .; v_call: TRBV19
cdr3_nt: TGTGCCAGCAGTGACACGGACAGGGTCTTTTACGAGCAGTACTTC; cdr3_aa: CASSDTDRVFYEQYF; clone_size: once; j_call: TRBJ2-7; d_call: TRBD1; v_call: TRBV6-1
cdr3_nt: TGCAGTGCTAGAGCCAAGGCTAGCGGGCGAACCTACGAGCAGTACTTC; cdr3_aa: CSARAKASGRTYEQYF; clone_size: .; j_call: TRBJ2-7; d_call: TRBD2; v_call: TRBV20-1
cdr3_nt: TGCAGTGCTAGACCCACGTCAGGCAGGGCCAATCAGCCCCAGCATTTT; cdr3_aa: CSARPTSGRANQPQHF; clone_size: .; j_call: TRBJ1-5; d_call: .; v_call: TRBV20-1
cdr3_nt: TGTGCCACCAGCAATCAACAGGGGGTATTGAATGAAAAACTGTTTTTT; cdr3_aa: CATSNQQGVLNEKLFF; clone_size: .; j_call: TRBJ1-4; d_call: TRBD1; v_call: TRBV15
cdr3_nt: TGCAGTGCCCATGGGACCCGGGACAGGGGTGATAGCAATCAGCCCCAGCATTTT; cdr3_aa: CSAHGTRDRGDSNQPQHF; clone_size: few; j_call: TRBJ1-5; d_call: TRBD1; v_call: TRBV20-1
cdr3_nt: TGTGCCAGCAGCCAGGGTGGACAGGTTCAGCGATATGGCTACACCTTC; cdr3_aa: CASSQGGQVQRYGYTF; clone_size: .; j_call: TRBJ1-2; d_call: TRBD1; v_call: TRBV3-1
cdr3_nt: TGTGCCAGCTGGGACATGGATAGCAATCAGCCCCAGCATTTT; cdr3_aa: CASWDMDSNQPQHF; clone_size: .; j_call: TRBJ1-5; d_call: .; v_call: TRBV6-1
cdr3_nt: TGTGCCAGCAGTTACTCGGGTGGGGGGAGTACAGCCGCGGGACGCGGTGGCTACACCTTC; cdr3_aa: CASSYSGGGSTAAGRGGYTF; clone_size: .; j_call: TRBJ1-2; d_call: .; v_call: TRBV6-5
cdr3_nt: TGCAGCGTTCGCGGCAATTTCTATGGCTACACCTTC; cdr3_aa: CSVRGNFYGYTF; clone_size: few; j_call: TRBJ1-2; d_call: .; v_call: TRBV29-1
cdr3_nt: TGTGCCAGCAAGAGACGAGCAGCTTTGAAGCAGCCCCAGCATTTT; cdr3_aa: CASKRRAALKQPQHF; clone_size: few; j_call: TRBJ1-5; d_call: .; v_call: TRBV28
cdr3_nt: TGTGCCAGTAGTGCCACCCGGACAGGGTATGGCTACACCTTC; cdr3_aa: CASSATRTGYGYTF; clone_size: once; j_call: TRBJ1-2; d_call: TRBD1; v_call: TRBV2
cdr3_nt: TGTGCCAGCAGTCCCAGGACAGACTTTGAGCGGTCCCAGTACTTC; cdr3_aa: CASSPRTDFERSQYF; clone_size: .; j_call: TRBJ2-5; d_call: .; v_call: TRBV7-6
cdr3_nt: TGTGCCAGCAGGCTAGCTTCGAACACCGGGGAGCTGTTTTTT; cdr3_aa: CASRLASNTGELFF; clone_size: few; j_call: TRBJ2-2; d_call: .; v_call: TRBV7-6
cdr3_nt: TGTGCCAGCGCCGACAGGGTCTACGAGCAGTACTTC; cdr3_aa: CASADRVYEQYF; clone_size: few; j_call: TRBJ2-7; d_call: TRBD1; v_call: TRBV27
cdr3_nt: TGCAGTGCTAGAGATGCTAAAACATGGGACTATGGCTACACCTTC; cdr3_aa: CSARDAKTWDYGYTF; clone_size: many; j_call: TRBJ1-2; d_call: .; v_call: TRBV20-1
cdr3_nt: TGTGCCACCAGCAGAGACAGGGGGGGCTATGGCTACACCTTC; cdr3_aa: CATSRDRGGYGYTF; clone_size: few; j_call: TRBJ1-2; d_call: TRBD1; v_call: TRBV15
cdr3_nt: TGTGCCACCAGTGATTGGAACACCGGGGAGCTGTTTTTT; cdr3_aa: CATSDWNTGELFF; clone_size: .; j_call: TRBJ2-2; d_call: .; v_call: TRBV24-1
cdr3_nt: TGTGCCAGCAGCTCGGGACAGCTCTATGGCTACACCTTC; cdr3_aa: CASSSGQLYGYTF; clone_size: many; j_call: TRBJ1-2; d_call: TRBD1; v_call: TRBV5-4
cdr3_nt: TGCAGCGTTGTTGGGGGGCGAACCTACGAGCAGTACTTC; cdr3_aa: CSVVGGRTYEQYF; clone_size: .; j_call: TRBJ2-7; d_call: .; v_call: TRBV29-1
cdr3_nt: TGTGCCAGCAGTGAACGGTCAGTCTCGTACGAGCAGTACTTC; cdr3_aa: CASSERSVSYEQYF; clone_size: .; j_call: TRBJ2-7; d_call: .; v_call: TRBV6-1
cdr3_nt: TGTGCCAGCAGCCCTGACCACAATCAGCCCCAGCATTTT; cdr3_aa: CASSPDHNQPQHF; clone_size: few; j_call: TRBJ1-5; d_call: .; v_call: TRBV5-5
cdr3_nt: TGTGCCAGCAGCTTGCCCTCCGGCCGGGAGCACACCTTC; cdr3_aa: CASSLPSGREHTF; clone_size: many; j_call: TRBJ1-2; d_call: .; v_call: TRBV11-2
cdr3_nt: TGTGCCAGCAGGACCAGCGGGGCCGGGGAGCTGTTTTTT; cdr3_aa: CASRTSGAGELFF; clone_size: .; j_call: TRBJ2-2; d_call: TRBD2; v_call: TRBV6-1
cdr3_nt: TGCAGTGCTGGACAGGAGTTAGCGGGGCTACAAAAAAACATTCAGTACTTC; cdr3_aa: CSAGQELAGLQKNIQYF; clone_size: .; j_call: TRBJ2-4; d_call: .; v_call: TRBV20-1
cdr3_nt: TGTGCCAGCAGCCCAACCAGGGGAAGTAGCTCTGGGGCCAACGTCCTGACTTTC; cdr3_aa: CASSPTRGSSSGANVLTF; clone_size: .; j_call: TRBJ2-6; d_call: .; v_call: TRBV5-5
cdr3_nt: TGCAGCGCTCTGGTAGCGGGAGACCACGAGCAGTACTTC; cdr3_aa: CSALVAGDHEQYF; clone_size: .; j_call: TRBJ2-7; d_call: TRBD2; v_call: TRBV29-1
cdr3_nt: TGTGCCAGCAGCTTGAATCCGACGGGTTACTATGGCTACACCTTC; cdr3_aa: CASSLNPTGYYGYTF; clone_size: .; j_call: TRBJ1-2; d_call: .; v_call: TRBV11-2
cdr3_nt: TGTGCCAGCAGGGGAAGGGACGGTAACTATGGCTACACCTTC; cdr3_aa: CASRGRDGNYGYTF; clone_size: .; j_call: TRBJ1-2; d_call: .; v_call: TRBV9
cdr3_nt: TGTGCCAGCAGTCTATCGCCCAGCTATGGCTACACCTTC; cdr3_aa: CASSLSPSYGYTF; clone_size: few; j_call: TRBJ1-2; d_call: .; v_call: TRBV6-1
cdr3_nt: TGCGCCAGCAGCTTGAAAGGGGGCATGTCCGGGGAGCTGTTTTTT; cdr3_aa: CASSLKGGMSGELFF; clone_size: .; j_call: TRBJ2-2; d_call: TRBD1; v_call: TRBV5-1
cdr3_nt: TGTGCCAGCAGCTCGACGACAGGGGTATCTTATGGCTACACCTTC; cdr3_aa: CASSSTTGVSYGYTF; clone_size: few; j_call: TRBJ1-2; d_call: TRBD1; v_call: TRBV7-9
cdr3_nt: TGTGCCAGCAGTGAAGCCGGGGGGGGGGGGCCAAGAGTTAACTATGGCTACACCTTC; cdr3_aa: CASSEAGGGGPRVNYGYTF; clone_size: .; j_call: TRBJ1-2; d_call: .; v_call: TRBV6-1
cdr3_nt: TGCAGTGCTAGAGATAGACTAGCGGAACCACCCCGCGAGACCCAGTACTTC; cdr3_aa: CSARDRLAEPPRETQYF; clone_size: .; j_call: TRBJ2-5; d_call: TRBD2; v_call: TRBV20-1
cdr3_nt: TGTGCCAGCAGTTTCGAGAGTCTGGGGGACACTGAAGCTTTCTTT; cdr3_aa: CASSFESLGDTEAFF; clone_size: few; j_call: TRBJ1-1; d_call: .; v_call: TRBV28
cdr3_nt: TGTGCCAGCAAGGGTAGAGTTTACTATGGCTACACCTTC; cdr3_aa: CASKGRVYYGYTF; clone_size: .; j_call: TRBJ1-2; d_call: .; v_call: TRBV28
cdr3_nt: TGTGCCAGCAGCTCCTCAATCCGGGACAGGCGAGCTAACTATGGCTACACCTTC; cdr3_aa: CASSSSIRDRRANYGYTF; clone_size: .; j_call: TRBJ1-2; d_call: TRBD1; v_call: TRBV7-2
cdr3_nt: TGTGCCAGCGGACTCGGGACAGTAAACTATGGCTACACCTTC; cdr3_aa: CASGLGTVNYGYTF; clone_size: few; j_call: TRBJ1-2; d_call: TRBD1; v_call: TRBV11-2
cdr3_nt: TGTGCCACCAGCAGAGATCGAAGGGAGGAGACCCAGTACTTC; cdr3_aa: CATSRDRREETQYF; clone_size: many; j_call: TRBJ2-5; d_call: .; v_call: TRBV15
cdr3_nt: TGTGCCAGCTCACCACCGGGACAGGGTGACGGCTACACCTTC; cdr3_aa: CASSPPGQGDGYTF; clone_size: .; j_call: TRBJ1-2; d_call: TRBD1; v_call: TRBV18
cdr3_nt: TGTGCCACCAGCAGGACAGGGGGTTTGCAAGAGACCCAGTACTTC; cdr3_aa: CATSRTGGLQETQYF; clone_size: many; j_call: TRBJ2-5; d_call: TRBD1; v_call: TRBV15
cdr3_nt: TGTGCCAGCAGCGATATAGCGGGGAGGTCCCAGCATTTT; cdr3_aa: CASSDIAGRSQHF; clone_size: .; j_call: TRBJ1-5; d_call: .; v_call: TRBV27
cdr3_nt: TGTGCCAGTAGTATCGGCGGGACTGGGGCCAACGTCCTGACTTTC; cdr3_aa: CASSIGGTGANVLTF; clone_size: .; j_call: TRBJ2-6; d_call: .; v_call: TRBV19
cdr3_nt: TGCAGTGCTAGAGATCGGGGCAGGGCCCAGTCGACCCAGTACTTC; cdr3_aa: CSARDRGRAQSTQYF; clone_size: few; j_call: TRBJ2-5; d_call: .; v_call: TRBV20-1
cdr3_nt: TGTGCCGGGGAGGCGGGAAGGGAGACCCAGTACTTC; cdr3_aa: CAGEAGRETQYF; clone_size: few; j_call: TRBJ2-5; d_call: .; v_call: TRBV30
cdr3_nt: TGTGCCAGCAGCTTAATGGGGGAGCCGGCCTACGAGCAGTACTTC; cdr3_aa: CASSLMGEPAYEQYF; clone_size: .; j_call: TRBJ2-7; d_call: .; v_call: TRBV7-6
cdr3_nt: TGTGCCAGCAGCATAAATAGCAATCAGCCCCAGCATTTT; cdr3_aa: CASSINSNQPQHF; clone_size: few; j_call: TRBJ1-5; d_call: .; v_call: TRBV7-2
cdr3_nt: TGTGCCAGCAGTGCGAGGCCGGGACTAGCGGGAGCTTTACCCTACGAGCAGTACTTC; cdr3_aa: CASSARPGLAGALPYEQYF; clone_size: many; j_call: TRBJ2-7; d_call: TRBD2; v_call: TRBV28
cdr3_nt: TGTGCCACCAGTGAGCCATACAGCAATCAGCCCCAGCATTTT; cdr3_aa: CATSEPYSNQPQHF; clone_size: .; j_call: TRBJ1-5; d_call: .; v_call: TRBV24-1
cdr3_nt: TGCAGCGTTGGGGGGGTAGCGGGAGAGGGGCGACCTTACGAGCAGTACTTC; cdr3_aa: CSVGGVAGEGRPYEQYF; clone_size: many; j_call: TRBJ2-7; d_call: TRBD2; v_call: TRBV29-1
cdr3_nt: TGTGCCAGTAGTCCGGGGCGGGCGCAGCCCCAGCATTTT; cdr3_aa: CASSPGRAQPQHF; clone_size: .; j_call: TRBJ1-5; d_call: .; v_call: TRBV19
cdr3_nt: TGTGCCAGCAGCTTAACAGGGGGCGAACAGCCCCAGCATTTT; cdr3_aa: CASSLTGGEQPQHF; clone_size: many; j_call: TRBJ1-5; d_call: TRBD1; v_call: TRBV5-1
cdr3_nt: TGCGCCAGCAGCTCCGCGACAGGTCACTCTGGAAACACCATATATTTT; cdr3_aa: CASSSATGHSGNTIYF; clone_size: .; j_call: TRBJ1-3; d_call: .; v_call: TRBV5-1
cdr3_nt: TGTGCCAGCAAACACAGGGCGAGCTATGGCTACACCTTC; cdr3_aa: CASKHRASYGYTF; clone_size: many; j_call: TRBJ1-2; d_call: .; v_call: TRBV12-3/TRBV12-4